A selection of T cell receptor beta chains follows, all from one sample in a study of shared T cell receptors in the human thymus. The table came from immunoSEQ multiplex PCR; TCRdb's copy has only in-frame clones and leaves some out. Here the sample spans some 700,000 clones, 80% to 90% being singletons. This sample also appeared in a second study, on human thymus T cells.

Sequences were obtained from thymocytes. The source is a girl less than two years old with a congenital heart defect. Each CDR3 is given without its conserved first and last residue.

TRBV4-1	TRBJ2-5	ASSPRPGQGPKETQY
TRBV4-1	TRBJ2-5	ASSRQGGNQETQY
TRBV5-6	TRBJ2-2	ASSLSTSGENTGELF
TRBV2	TRBJ1-1	ASRGQGPTEAF
TRBV5-3	TRBJ2-7	ARSLGTGSREQY
TRBV5-1	TRBJ1-1	ASSLGTGWATEAF
TRBV29-1	TRBJ1-1	SAPGPNTEAF
TRBV7-6	TRBJ1-2	ASSPSWTDDEEDPDYGYT
TRBV4-1	TRBJ1-3	ASSPQWQGISGNTIY
TRBV15	TRBJ1-2	ATSRRGTTYGYT
TRBV2	TRBJ2-7	ASSSTPSLTSFREQY
TRBV4-3	TRBJ1-2	ASSRTGTFQYGYT
TRBV7-8	TRBJ1-2	ASSPTPGVLGGYT
TRBV28	TRBJ2-1	ASSFRGLFVPYNEQF
TRBV19	TRBJ1-2	ASSIDHWGQGSYGYT
TRBV6-5	TRBJ1-4	ASRSTGSNEKLF
TRBV21-1	TRBJ1-2	ASTPGGSNYGYT
TRBV7-6	TRBJ2-1	ASSLEGTLFYNEQF
TRBV6-1	TRBJ1-5	ASSDGTGASRSQH
TRBV19	TRBJ2-7	ASSIGDRSSYEQY
TRBV4-3	TRBJ2-1	ASSQDRHSGGRIYNEQF
TRBV12-5	TRBJ1-1	ASGSPIRGLDTEAF
TRBV27	TRBJ2-7	ASRPRGSSYEQY
TRBV18	TRBJ2-1	ASSPPRGQNEQF
TRBV12-5	TRBJ1-1	ASGLVDSEAF
TRBV28	TRBJ1-1	ASSLGGSNGGIGTEAF
TRBV7-8	TRBJ2-3	ASSVTGGATDTQY
TRBV28	TRBJ1-1	ASIGTGPSNTEAF
TRBV19	TRBJ2-2	ASSIEGASTGELF
TRBV7-3	TRBJ2-1	ASSSTGGSYNEQF
TRBV19	TRBJ1-1	ASSSRGKWNTEAF
TRBV5-6	TRBJ1-2	ASSHPVAGWT
TRBV6-6	TRBJ2-7	ASSFLEAYEQY
TRBV10-1	TRBJ2-5	ACGEGDPQY
TRBV7-8	TRBJ2-7	ASSPEGSPYEQY
TRBV5-4	TRBJ1-2	ASSLGQDYGYT
TRBV4-3	TRBJ1-3	ASSRLGTEPSGNTIY
TRBV14	TRBJ2-1	ASSQDGGNEQF
TRBV6-1	TRBJ2-3	ASSLAGETDTQY
TRBV15	TRBJ1-2	ATSRDNQLRQGLSYGYT
TRBV19	TRBJ1-2	ASSMGDNRYGYT